This is a list of T cell receptor beta chains from one sample in a study of shared clonotypes between healthy human individuals. Generated by immunoSEQ multiplex PCR, the TCRdb table keeps only in-frame clones and is missing some. The profile covers around 1.1 million clones, with about 72% appearing a single time and roughly 0.9% taken by the ten largest. Material: memory CD4+ T cells from PBMCs. The receptors stem from a man aged 18 to 29 in good health. Some clones in this sample may be carry-over from other donors' samples. Both conserved end residues are part of each CDR3. D genes are given only for firm matches. Rows give clone size only sometimes, using once, few, many, or a class for an expanded clone.

>TRBD1|TRBJ1-4|once|TRBV5-5
CASSSGQGGEKLFF
>-|TRBJ2-5|-|TRBV2
CASSDSQETQYF
>-|TRBJ1-3|-|TRBV29-1
CSVESNGGNTIYF
>TRBD2|TRBJ2-4|-|TRBV29-1
CSVSFGTSGQNIQYF
>TRBD2|TRBJ2-5|few|TRBV2
CASRAGTMGEETQYF
>TRBD2|TRBJ2-3|-|TRBV30
CAWRASGIDTQYF
>-|TRBJ2-3|-|TRBV5-1
CASSPGRADTQYF
>-|TRBJ1-1|-|TRBV6-1
CASSEARTLKNTEAFF
>TRBD2|-|few|TRBV5-4
CASSLAGGLGEQYF
>-|TRBJ1-2|-|TRBV14
CASSQGIDRANYGYTF
>-|TRBJ1-1|many|TRBV30
CAWSVSRSEAFF
>TRBD2|TRBJ2-7|few|TRBV11-2
CASSLPGTSGSGYEQYF
>TRBD2|TRBJ2-4|-|TRBV18
CASSPQGGVAKNIQYF
>TRBD2|TRBJ2-1|many|TRBV4-1
CASSQAGLAIYNEQFF
>-|TRBJ1-1|-|TRBV30
CAWSGTQYLMNTEAFF
>-|-|once|TRBV5-1
CASSLVSHEQYF
>TRBD1|TRBJ2-2|few|TRBV5-1
CASSLRQGMELFF
>TRBD2|TRBJ2-2|-|TRBV4-2
CASSQDASGSPGELFF
>TRBD2|TRBJ2-3|-|TRBV5-4
CASSSGTSGRDTQYF
>-|TRBJ1-5|-|TRBV6-5
CASSYQRLDQPQHF
>-|TRBJ2-7|-|TRBV5-4
CASSLGGSSSYEQYF
>TRBD1|TRBJ2-3|-|TRBV7-3
CASSDGQGNTQYF
>-|TRBJ1-1|-|TRBV29-1
CSALLGGTEAFF
>-|TRBJ1-5|once|TRBV28
CASRLPGGGPDQPQHF
>TRBD2|TRBJ2-1|-|TRBV4-2
CASSQDWGLSPEQFF
>-|TRBJ2-6|-|TRBV27
CASNSGANVLTF
>TRBD2|TRBJ2-1|few|TRBV7-3
CASRSGTSGSEQFF
>-|TRBJ1-1|few|TRBV27
CASSLSDRFAEAFF
>-|TRBJ2-7|-|TRBV28
CASSLVSGVTVIPPRPEEQYF
>-|TRBJ1-2|once|TRBV7-2
CASSLAMTDYYGYTF
>-|TRBJ2-1|-|TRBV6-4
CASSRGGNSYNEQFF
>TRBD2|TRBJ2-1|-|TRBV11-2
CASSFIPGLAGEQFF
>-|TRBJ2-7|-|TRBV6-6
CASAGPNLDEQYF
>-|TRBJ1-2|-|TRBV5-1
CASRTNAGTNYGYTF
>-|TRBJ1-2|-|TRBV21-1
CASSKEGDGYTF
>-|TRBJ1-3|-|TRBV4-2
CASSPDLLQDTIYF
>-|TRBJ2-2|-|TRBV9
CASSSQITGELFF
>-|TRBJ2-7|-|TRBV7-2
CASSLGSFYEQYF
>TRBD2|TRBJ2-5|-|TRBV7-8
CASDLAGARETQYF
>-|TRBJ2-5|-|TRBV7-9
CASSLGGEETQYF
>TRBD2|TRBJ2-3|-|TRBV5-1
CASSYTLVAGSTDTQYF
>TRBD2|TRBJ2-7|many|TRBV19
CATTPALGLAGTYEQYF
>TRBD2|TRBJ2-7|-|TRBV19
CASSISGTTREQYF
>TRBD1|TRBJ1-5|-|TRBV2
CASRFGTANQPQHF
>-|TRBJ1-3|-|TRBV7-6
CASSPQGTLSGNTIYF
>TRBD2|TRBJ2-3|once|TRBV5-1
CASSLVLAGGDTQYF
>TRBD1|TRBJ1-1|-|TRBV28
CASSLTGGGRGAFF
>-|TRBJ1-2|-|TRBV27
CASSLSGYGYTF
>-|TRBJ1-1|-|TRBV6-5
CASTARGRNTEAFF
>-|TRBJ2-1|-|TRBV5-1
CASSPGSPYNEQFF
>-|TRBJ2-2|-|TRBV7-3
CASSLFDTGELFF
>TRBD2|TRBJ2-1|-|TRBV7-9
CASSLGWAGANEQFF
>TRBD2|TRBJ2-7|few|TRBV11-2
CASSAGTSSPRAYF